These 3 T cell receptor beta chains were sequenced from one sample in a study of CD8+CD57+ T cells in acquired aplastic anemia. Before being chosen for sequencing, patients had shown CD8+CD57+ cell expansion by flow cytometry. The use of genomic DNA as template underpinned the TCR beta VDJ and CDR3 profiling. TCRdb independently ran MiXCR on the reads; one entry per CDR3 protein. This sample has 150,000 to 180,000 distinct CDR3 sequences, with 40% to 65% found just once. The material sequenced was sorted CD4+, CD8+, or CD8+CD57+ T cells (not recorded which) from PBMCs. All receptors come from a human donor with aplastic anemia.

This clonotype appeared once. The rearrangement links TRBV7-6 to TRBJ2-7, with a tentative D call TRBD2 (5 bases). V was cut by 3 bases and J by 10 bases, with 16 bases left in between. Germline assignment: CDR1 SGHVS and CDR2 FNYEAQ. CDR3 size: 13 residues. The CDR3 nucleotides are TGTGCCAGCAGCTTCGACGAGGGCGCTTACCAGTACTTC. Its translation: CASSFDEGAYQYF. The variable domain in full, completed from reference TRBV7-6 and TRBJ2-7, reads GAGVSQSPRYKVTKRGQDVALRCDPISGHVSLYWYRQALGQGPEFLTYFNYEAQQDKSGLPNDRFSAERPEGSISTLTIQRTEQRDSAMYRCASSFDEGAYQYFGPGTRLTVT.

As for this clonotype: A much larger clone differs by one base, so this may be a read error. CDR3 protein: CASSQDGTGNTEAFF. CDR3 nucleotides: TGCGCCAGCAGCCAAGATGGGACAGGGAACACTGAAGCTTTCTTT. V and J are TRBV4-3 and TRBJ1-1; 8 bases line up with TRBD1. The ends lost 0 bases at V and 1 base at J; junction bases unmatched: 1. CDR1 is LGHNA, CDR2 YSLEER, per germline. This CDR3 spans 15 amino acids.

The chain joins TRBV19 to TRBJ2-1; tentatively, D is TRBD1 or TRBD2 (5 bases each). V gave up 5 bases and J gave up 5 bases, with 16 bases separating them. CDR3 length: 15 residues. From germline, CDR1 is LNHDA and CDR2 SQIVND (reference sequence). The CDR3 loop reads CASSASRGTNNEQFF. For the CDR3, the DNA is TGTGCCAGTAGTGCCAGCAGAGGGACCAACAATGAGCAGTTCTTC.